Given below is one T cell receptor beta chain in context. Repertoires were generated with immunoSEQ multiplex PCR, while TCRdb's copy carries only in-frame clones and drops some. The sample records around 350,000 clones, just over 90% being singletons. The source of the sample is a study of Ad26.COV2.S vaccination and SARS-CoV-2 variants. Unmatched junction bases numbered 10, after V lost 2 bases and J lost 7 bases. This CDR3 is 17 amino acids long. Germline V gene lookup returns CDR1 ENHRY and CDR2 SYGVKD. The sample consisted of peripheral blood, taken after recovery from COVID-19. The receptor comes from a human donor who had recovered from COVID-19. J is TRBJ1-4 and V is TRBV10-3, with 10 nucleotides matching TRBD1. The CDR3 region is CAISELWDRGRGEKLFF. DNA of the CDR3: TGTGCCATCAGTGAGCTATGGGACAGGGGTAGGGGTGAAAAACTGTTTTTT.